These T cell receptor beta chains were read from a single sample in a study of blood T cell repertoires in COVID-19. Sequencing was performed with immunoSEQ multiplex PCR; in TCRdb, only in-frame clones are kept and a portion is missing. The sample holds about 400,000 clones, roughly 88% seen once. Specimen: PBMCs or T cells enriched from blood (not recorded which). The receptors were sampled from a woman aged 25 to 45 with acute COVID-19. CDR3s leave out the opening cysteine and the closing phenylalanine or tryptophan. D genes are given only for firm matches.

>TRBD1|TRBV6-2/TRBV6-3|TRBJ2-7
ASSRQGGAYEQY
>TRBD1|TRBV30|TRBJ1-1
ACKQGSTEAF
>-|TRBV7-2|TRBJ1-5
ASSLVSGSGHNQPQH
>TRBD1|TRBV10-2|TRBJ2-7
ASSEGEGARWYEQY
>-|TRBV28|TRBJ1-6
ASSKGREYNSPLH
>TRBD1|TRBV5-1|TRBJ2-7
ASTAGTVSYEQY
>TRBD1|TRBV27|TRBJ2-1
ASAGTGYNEQF
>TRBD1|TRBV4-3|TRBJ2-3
ASSLQGYGTDTQY
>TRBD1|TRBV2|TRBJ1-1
ASNPDRATEAF
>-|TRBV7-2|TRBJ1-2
ASSLAAGGANYGYT
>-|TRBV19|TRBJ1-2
ASRPTENYGYT
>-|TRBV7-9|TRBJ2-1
ASTPGAYNEQF
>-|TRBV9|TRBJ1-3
ASSPGVISGNTIY
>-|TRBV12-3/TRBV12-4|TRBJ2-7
ASSFGSSYEQY
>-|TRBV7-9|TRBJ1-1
ASSFRENTEAF
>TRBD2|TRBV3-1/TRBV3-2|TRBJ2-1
ASSQGLAGGHEQF
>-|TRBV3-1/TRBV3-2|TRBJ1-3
ASSPGQGYSGNTIY
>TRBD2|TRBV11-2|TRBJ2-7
ASSPFLAGAYEQY
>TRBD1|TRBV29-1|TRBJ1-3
SVETGSENTIY
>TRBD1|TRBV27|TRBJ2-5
ASSPTGPETQY
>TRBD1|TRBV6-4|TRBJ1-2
ASSPEGAGGYT
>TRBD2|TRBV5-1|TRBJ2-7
ASSQPGGYEQY
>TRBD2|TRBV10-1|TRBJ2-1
ASSETSGGGEQF
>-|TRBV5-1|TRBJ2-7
ASSTEGAGYEQY
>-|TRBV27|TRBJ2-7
ASGSAGSSYEQY
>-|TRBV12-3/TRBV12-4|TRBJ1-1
ASSFGSTEAF
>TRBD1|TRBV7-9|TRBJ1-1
ASNPNAGGAF
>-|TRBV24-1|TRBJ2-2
ATAGYTGELF
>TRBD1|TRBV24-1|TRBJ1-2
ATSDSTGGAYGYT
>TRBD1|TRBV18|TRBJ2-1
ASSPDRGQQF
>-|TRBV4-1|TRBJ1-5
ASSQTPTVQPQH
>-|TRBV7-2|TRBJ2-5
ASSGMGYQETQY
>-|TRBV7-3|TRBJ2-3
ASSLTRLDTQY
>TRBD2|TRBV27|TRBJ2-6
ASSRTSGPWDHSGANVLT
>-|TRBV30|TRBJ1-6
AWSPDNYSPLH
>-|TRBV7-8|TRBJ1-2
ASSLVSWLGYT
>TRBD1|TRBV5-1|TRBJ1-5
ASSFGTGSNNNQPQH
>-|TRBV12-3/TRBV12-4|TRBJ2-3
ASSLSGGDTQY
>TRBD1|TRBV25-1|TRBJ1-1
ASRGQGLYTEAF
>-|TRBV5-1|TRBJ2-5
ASSEGRWETQY
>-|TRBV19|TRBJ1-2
ASSIIREGPYGYT
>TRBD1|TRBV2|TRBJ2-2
ASRYTGDTGELF
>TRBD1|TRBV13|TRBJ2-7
ASSLRGGANEQY
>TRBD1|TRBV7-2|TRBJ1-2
ASSFPKTGTGNNYGYT
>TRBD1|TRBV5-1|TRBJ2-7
ASSYRDRGREQY
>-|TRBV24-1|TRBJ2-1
ATSDYQGKVHEQF
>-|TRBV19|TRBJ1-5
ASRDSSNQPQH
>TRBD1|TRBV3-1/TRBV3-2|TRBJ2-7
ASSPWDRGSYEQY
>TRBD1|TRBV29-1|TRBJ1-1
SVEGQGALWTEAF
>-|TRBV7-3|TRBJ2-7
ASSLTRATEQY
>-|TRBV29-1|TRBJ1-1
SVEEAGGNTEAF
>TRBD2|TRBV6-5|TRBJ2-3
ASSYTSGSGADTQY
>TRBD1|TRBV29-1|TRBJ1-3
SAQGGRGWGGNTIY
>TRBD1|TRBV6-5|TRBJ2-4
ASSFDRGLAKNIQY
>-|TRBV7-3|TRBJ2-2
ASSLTGGATGELF
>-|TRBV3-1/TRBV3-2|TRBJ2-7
ASSQVGAGLSYEQY
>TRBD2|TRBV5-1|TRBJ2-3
ASSRQAGGVTDTQY
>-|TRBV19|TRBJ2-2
ASSRRTVYTGELF
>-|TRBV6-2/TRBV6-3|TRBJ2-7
ASSPSRLGMYEQY
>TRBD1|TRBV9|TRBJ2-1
ASSVSGTVGYNEQF